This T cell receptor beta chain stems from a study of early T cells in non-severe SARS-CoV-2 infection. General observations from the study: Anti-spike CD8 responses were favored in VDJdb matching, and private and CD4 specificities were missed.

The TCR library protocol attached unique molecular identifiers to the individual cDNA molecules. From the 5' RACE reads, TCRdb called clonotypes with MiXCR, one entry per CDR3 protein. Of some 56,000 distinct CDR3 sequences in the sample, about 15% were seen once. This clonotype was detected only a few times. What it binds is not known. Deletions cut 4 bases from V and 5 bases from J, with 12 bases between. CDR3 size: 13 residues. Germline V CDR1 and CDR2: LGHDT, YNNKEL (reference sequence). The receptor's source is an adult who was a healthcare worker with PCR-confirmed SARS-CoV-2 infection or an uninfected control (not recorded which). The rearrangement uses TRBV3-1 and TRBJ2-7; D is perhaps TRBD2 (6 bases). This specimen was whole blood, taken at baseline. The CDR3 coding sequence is TGTGCCAGCAGCCTACCTGGGACTGACGAGCAGTACTTC. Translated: CASSLPGTDEQYF.